This T cell receptor (beta chain) was recovered during a study of shared clonotypes between healthy human individuals. Only CD45RO-negative cells positively selected for CCR7 counted as naive CD8 cells, so terminally differentiated effector memory CD45RA+ cells were excluded. The repertoire was sequenced with immunoSEQ multiplex PCR; TCRdb's copy has only in-frame clones and lacks some. The table records nearly 2 million clones, about 94% of them present only once. Germline assignment: CDR1 MNHNS and CDR2 SASEGT. V was shortened by 4 bases and J by 3 bases, with 16 bases between the two germline ends. CDR3 length: 17 residues.

The chain joins TRBV6-1 to TRBJ1-6, with a weak D call TRBD1 (6 bases). The receptor was derived from a man between 18 and 29 years old in good health. Sequencing was performed on naive CD8+ T cells sorted from blood. The DNA for the CDR3 is TGTGCCAGCAGTGGACCCCTCCCAGGGGTCTATAATTCACCCCTCCACTTT. It encodes CASSGPLPGVYNSPLHF.